Below, 11 T cell receptor beta chains from the same sample are listed, as sequenced in a study of T-cell memory formation after mild COVID-19. TCRdb called the 5' RACE reads again in MiXCR, with one record for every CDR3 protein. The table includes roughly 300,000 distinct CDR3 sequences, roughly 15% detected once. Sequencing was done on a sample of PBMCs or a T cell subset sorted from them (not recorded which). The receptor source for this set is a man aged 18-30 years who had mild COVID-19 (a few samples of this study predate the infection). Cell type and time point are not known.

This clonotype was counted many times. V is TRBV7-2 and J is TRBJ2-5; perhaps TRBD1 as D (5 bases). Between the trimmed V and J ends, which lost 5 bases and 2 bases, there was a span of 12 bases. Germline V gene lookup returns CDR1 SGHTA and CDR2 FQGNSA. The CDR3 is 14 residues long. This CDR3 is CASSPSRVQETQYF. Written as DNA, the CDR3 is TGTGCCAGCAGCCCGAGCAGGGTGCAAGAGACCCAGTACTTC. Full variable domain (remainder filled in from reference TRBV7-2 and TRBJ2-5): GAGVSQSPSNKVTEKGKDVELRCDPISGHTALYWYRQSLGQGLEFLIYFQGNSAPDKSGLPSDRFSAERTGGSVSTLTIQRTQQEDSAVYLCASSPSRVQETQYFGPGTRLLVL.

The CDR3 DNA reads as TGTGCCAGCAGCACCTCGACAGGGTCTGGGGCCAACGTCCTGACTTTC. It yields the protein CASSTSTGSGANVLTF. V gene TRBV7-9 combines with J gene TRBJ2-6; 7 bases map to TRBD1. CDR1 and CDR2 from the germline V gene are SEHNR and FQNEAQ (reference sequence). The J segment lost 1 base and the V segment lost 5 bases, leaving 5 bases of the junction unmatched. The CDR3 is 16 residues long.

The V and J genes are TRBV14 and TRBJ1-1; D is unclear. The CDR3 covers 13 residues. Germline V lookup: CDR1 SGHDN, CDR2 FVKESK. V was cut by 6 bases and J by 0 bases, with 8 bases left in between. In DNA, the CDR3 is TGTGCCAGCAGGAAGCTAATGAACACTGAAGCTTTCTTT. Translating gives CASRKLMNTEAFF.

This clonotype has a handful of counts. The J gene is TRBJ2-7, the V gene TRBV11-2; tentative D call: TRBD2 (5 bases). CDR3 length equals 15 residues. CDR1 SGHAT and CDR2 FQNNGV come from the germline V gene. Trimming removed 5 bases at V and 6 bases at J, with 20 bases between. CDR3: CASSAFIPSPGEQYF. The CDR3 DNA follows: TGTGCCAGCAGCGCCTTTATTCCTAGCCCCGGCGAGCAGTACTTC.

This clonotype was detected a few times. The chain has TRBV6-5 and TRBJ1-5; D not certain. V was shortened by 0 bases and J by 5 bases, with 5 bases between the two germline ends. Germline V gives CDR1 MNHEY, CDR2 SVGAGI. This CDR3 spans 13 amino acids. CDR3 residues: CASSYSEYQPQHF. The DNA of the CDR3 is TGTGCCAGCAGTTACTCGGAGTATCAGCCCCAGCATTTT.

This clonotype was picked up one time. The rearrangement joins TRBV9 to TRBJ1-2; D is unclear. The CDR3 is 11 residues long. Germline V CDR1 and CDR2: SGDLS, YYNGEE. V was shortened by 3 bases and J by 10 bases, with 10 bases between the two germline ends. The CDR3 nucleotides are TGTGCCAGCAGCGAGTTTGGTTCCTACACCTTC. Translated: CASSEFGSYTF.

This clonotype was observed a few times. The V call is TRBV28, the J call TRBJ2-2; 7 bases line up with TRBD1. Looked up from germline, CDR1 is MDHEN and CDR2 is SYDVKM. This CDR3 has 14 amino acids. After removal of 6 bases from V and 2 bases from J, the junction contained 3 bases not matched to a gene. The CDR3 here is CASSHRGNTGELFF. Here the CDR3 DNA reads TGTGCCAGCAGCCACAGGGGAAACACCGGGGAGCTGTTTTTT.

V is TRBV5-6 and J is TRBJ1-1; the D is unclear. Trimming removed 0 bases at V and 7 bases at J, with 13 bases between. In germline, CDR1 is SGHDT, CDR2 YYEEEE. The CDR3 has 14 residues. DNA of the CDR3: TGTGCCAGCAGCTTGGGTGATCGATTTGGTGAAGCTTTCTTT. The encoded protein is CASSLGDRFGEAFF.

This clonotype turned up a few times. The gene calls are TRBV19 and TRBJ2-5, with 9 bases fitting TRBD1. Germline loops: CDR1 LNHDA, CDR2 SQIVND (reference sequence). Trimming took 5 bases from V and 0 from J; bases not matched to a gene: 4. The CDR3 has 15 amino acids. The CDR3 DNA is TGTGCCAGTAGTCGCCGGGACAGGGACCAAGAGACCCAGTACTTC. It specifies CASSRRDRDQETQYF.

This clonotype was recorded a few times. The chain joins TRBV5-6 to TRBJ2-7; 11 nucleotides agree with TRBD1. The junction had 8 bases not matched to a gene; V was cut back by 5 bases and J by 4 bases. Germline CDR1 SGHDT, CDR2 YYEEEE. The CDR3 is 15 amino acids. The CDR3 sequence is CASRWTGGAWYEQYF. The CDR3 bases are TGTGCCAGCAGGTGGACAGGGGGCGCCTGGTACGAGCAGTACTTC.

V and J are TRBV11-2 and TRBJ2-1; 8 bases fit TRBD2. Losses at the gene ends were 1 base for V and 0 bases for J; bases not matched to a gene: 8. CDR3 length: 18 amino acids. From germline, CDR1 is SGHAT and CDR2 FQNNGV. The CDR3 loop reads CASSLVGGGHRSYNEQFF. In nucleotides, the CDR3 is TGTGCCAGCAGCTTAGTTGGCGGGGGGCACCGCTCCTACAATGAGCAGTTCTTC.